This TCR beta chain stems from a study of early T cells in non-severe SARS-CoV-2 infection. Each single cDNA molecule received a unique molecular identifier. TCRdb redid the calling of the 5' RACE reads with MiXCR, one entry per CDR3 protein. This table holds around 35,000 distinct CDR3 sequences, roughly 5.9% found once. This clonotype was found many times. CDR1 and CDR2 from the germline V gene are MDHEN and SYDVKM. The CDR3 is made up of 15 amino acids. With 4 bases clipped from V and 2 bases from J, the junction kept 4 bases outside the gene matches. The sequenced sample consisted of whole blood. The source of this sequence is an adult who was a healthcare worker with PCR-confirmed SARS-CoV-2 infection or an uninfected control (not recorded which). This chain links TRBV28 with TRBJ2-1; 8 positions agree with TRBD2. CDR3 sequence (DNA): TGTGCCAGCAGTTCAGCGGGAGCGGCCTACAATGAGCAGTTCTTC. Its translation is CASSSAGAAYNEQFF.